Below, one T cell receptor beta chain is given with its context. What it recognizes is unknown. These data are taken from a study of shared clonotypes between healthy human individuals. Study-level information: Contributing individuals were two females and a few males aged 18 to 49. Study findings and constraints: Clonotypes shared by all four sorted-subset donors had higher generation probabilities than non-shared clonotypes.

This CDR3 comprises 15 residues. Between the trimmed V and J ends, which lost 2 bases and 5 bases, there was a span of 13 bases. CDR1 MNHEY and CDR2 SMNVEV come from the germline V gene (reference sequence). Replicate PCRs from sorted subsets contained roughly 220 ng DNA, which is 31,000 or so T cell genomes. Measured with immunoSEQ multiplex PCR; TCRdb has only the in-frame clones, and not every one. The sample lists approximately 620,000 clones, 97% seen once, with roughly 0.05% in the top ten. The V call is TRBV27, the J call TRBJ2-1, with a tentative D call TRBD2 (6 bases). What was sequenced was naive CD4+ T cells sorted from blood. Indicated subset: CD45RA+ positively selected. The clonotype comes from a woman between 25 and 40 years old in good health. This CDR3 is CASSLRLAFHNEQFF. The CDR3 region has the DNA TGTGCCAGCAGTTTAAGGCTAGCGTTTCACAATGAGCAGTTCTTC.